The rows below give T cell receptor beta chains drawn from one sample of a study of blood T cell repertoires in COVID-19. Generated by immunoSEQ multiplex PCR, the TCRdb table keeps only in-frame clones and is missing some. The repertoire consists of over 150,000 clones, with around four fifths occurring once and the leading ten covering more than 5.5%. The sample consisted of PBMCs or T cells enriched from blood (not recorded which). The receptors were gathered from a man in his fifties who had recovered from COVID-19. The conserved cysteine and the conserved F or W are not part of the CDR3 here. The order of the fields is J gene, V gene, CDR3 protein.

j_call: TRBJ1-5; v_call: TRBV5-1; cdr3_aa: ASSPTGDNQPQH
j_call: TRBJ1-1; v_call: TRBV5-5; cdr3_aa: ASSRDLGGNTEAF
j_call: TRBJ1-3; v_call: TRBV5-1; cdr3_aa: ASSWGQPSGNTIY
j_call: TRBJ1-2; v_call: TRBV4-2; cdr3_aa: ASSQDGTGRRNYGYT
j_call: TRBJ1-5; v_call: TRBV4-2; cdr3_aa: ASSQDPQGGNQPQH
j_call: TRBJ1-1; v_call: TRBV18; cdr3_aa: ASSPNGDSGTEAF
j_call: TRBJ1-5; v_call: TRBV10-3; cdr3_aa: AISDSGAALNSNQPQH
j_call: TRBJ1-3; v_call: TRBV5-4; cdr3_aa: ASSIQGGSGNTIY
j_call: TRBJ2-5; v_call: TRBV5-6; cdr3_aa: ASNPGWGPQETQY
j_call: TRBJ1-5; v_call: TRBV7-9; cdr3_aa: ASSSQGPNQPQH
j_call: TRBJ1-5; v_call: TRBV2; cdr3_aa: ASRGQLSNQPQH
j_call: TRBJ1-6; v_call: TRBV10-3; cdr3_aa: AISTGDTYNSPLH
j_call: TRBJ2-1; v_call: TRBV18; cdr3_aa: ASSPGLTANEQF
j_call: TRBJ2-5; v_call: TRBV9; cdr3_aa: ASSVTSYQETQY
j_call: TRBJ1-2; v_call: TRBV29-1; cdr3_aa: SVEARYYGYT
j_call: TRBJ2-3; v_call: TRBV6-4; cdr3_aa: ASSDGGATDTQY
j_call: TRBJ2-7; v_call: TRBV7-9; cdr3_aa: ASSLAPGQTEQY
j_call: TRBJ1-3; v_call: TRBV5-1; cdr3_aa: ASSLVQGSSGNTIY
j_call: TRBJ1-6; v_call: TRBV5-1; cdr3_aa: ASSLTGVENSPLH
j_call: TRBJ1-5; v_call: TRBV18; cdr3_aa: ASSPAGAAFNQPQH
j_call: TRBJ2-3; v_call: TRBV7-6; cdr3_aa: ASSSGGNTDTQY
j_call: TRBJ2-1; v_call: TRBV19; cdr3_aa: ASSGDWTGNNEQF
j_call: TRBJ1-2; v_call: TRBV5-5; cdr3_aa: ASSLEGRGISGYT
j_call: TRBJ1-2; v_call: TRBV6-5; cdr3_aa: ASGQRQGYGYT
j_call: TRBJ1-4; v_call: TRBV11-3; cdr3_aa: ASSLQTQGGEKLF
j_call: TRBJ2-7; v_call: TRBV15; cdr3_aa: ATSRDLTINEQY
j_call: TRBJ2-6; v_call: TRBV7-2; cdr3_aa: ASSLGAHLPVLT
j_call: TRBJ2-1; v_call: TRBV28; cdr3_aa: ASSSRLAGGLEQF
j_call: TRBJ2-3; v_call: TRBV27; cdr3_aa: ASRIRTSGEGQY
j_call: TRBJ1-1; v_call: TRBV2; cdr3_aa: ASSEGQRIMNTEAF
j_call: TRBJ2-7; v_call: TRBV11-2; cdr3_aa: ASSSTGTQY
j_call: TRBJ2-6; v_call: TRBV18; cdr3_aa: ASSPELSGANVLT
j_call: TRBJ1-5; v_call: TRBV4-2; cdr3_aa: ASSQVHKSGQPQH
j_call: TRBJ2-1; v_call: TRBV4-1; cdr3_aa: ASSQGAFPIYNEQF
j_call: TRBJ1-2; v_call: TRBV9; cdr3_aa: ASSVALGIGDRGLSGYT
j_call: TRBJ2-7; v_call: TRBV7-2; cdr3_aa: ASSLGRGGSEQY
j_call: TRBJ1-3; v_call: TRBV11-2; cdr3_aa: ASRTWGGVGNTIY
j_call: TRBJ1-2; v_call: TRBV6-1; cdr3_aa: ASSERGGYNYGYT
j_call: TRBJ1-4; v_call: TRBV19; cdr3_aa: ASSIRTGYNEKLF
j_call: TRBJ1-6; v_call: TRBV9; cdr3_aa: ASSAGQGIGSPLH